This TCR beta chain comes out of a study of cytomegalovirus exposure and HLA in healthy donors. Study details: Within the Caucasian-associated ancestry cluster were around four fifths of the approximately 400 genotyped donors.

Germline CDR1 and CDR2: LNHNV and YYDKDF (reference sequence). After removal of 0 bases from V and 2 bases from J, the junction contained 0 bases not matched to a gene. The CDR3 consists of 15 residues. Both 60 Vbeta primers and 13 Jbeta primers went into the PCR. Generated by immunoSEQ multiplex PCR, the TCRdb table keeps only in-frame clones and is missing some. The profile shows about 98,000 clones, around 74% of them singletons. General study findings and limits: An ancestry cluster, one associated with Asian ancestry, reportedly showed fewer N-insertions than the 666-donor mean in a later analysis. Another analysis was done later, and it associated fewer than 20,000 TCR beta sequences with HLA alleles at 0.05 false discovery rate.

As to this clone: No antigen is known for it.

The sequencing input was PBMCs. V and J are TRBV15 and TRBJ2-1; TRBD2 matches at 8 bases. The TCR originated in a male donor in good health and CMV-seronegative. CDR3 bases: TGTGCCACCAGCAGAGACGGGAGGGCCTACAATGAGCAGTTCTTC. This translates into CATSRDGRAYNEQFF.